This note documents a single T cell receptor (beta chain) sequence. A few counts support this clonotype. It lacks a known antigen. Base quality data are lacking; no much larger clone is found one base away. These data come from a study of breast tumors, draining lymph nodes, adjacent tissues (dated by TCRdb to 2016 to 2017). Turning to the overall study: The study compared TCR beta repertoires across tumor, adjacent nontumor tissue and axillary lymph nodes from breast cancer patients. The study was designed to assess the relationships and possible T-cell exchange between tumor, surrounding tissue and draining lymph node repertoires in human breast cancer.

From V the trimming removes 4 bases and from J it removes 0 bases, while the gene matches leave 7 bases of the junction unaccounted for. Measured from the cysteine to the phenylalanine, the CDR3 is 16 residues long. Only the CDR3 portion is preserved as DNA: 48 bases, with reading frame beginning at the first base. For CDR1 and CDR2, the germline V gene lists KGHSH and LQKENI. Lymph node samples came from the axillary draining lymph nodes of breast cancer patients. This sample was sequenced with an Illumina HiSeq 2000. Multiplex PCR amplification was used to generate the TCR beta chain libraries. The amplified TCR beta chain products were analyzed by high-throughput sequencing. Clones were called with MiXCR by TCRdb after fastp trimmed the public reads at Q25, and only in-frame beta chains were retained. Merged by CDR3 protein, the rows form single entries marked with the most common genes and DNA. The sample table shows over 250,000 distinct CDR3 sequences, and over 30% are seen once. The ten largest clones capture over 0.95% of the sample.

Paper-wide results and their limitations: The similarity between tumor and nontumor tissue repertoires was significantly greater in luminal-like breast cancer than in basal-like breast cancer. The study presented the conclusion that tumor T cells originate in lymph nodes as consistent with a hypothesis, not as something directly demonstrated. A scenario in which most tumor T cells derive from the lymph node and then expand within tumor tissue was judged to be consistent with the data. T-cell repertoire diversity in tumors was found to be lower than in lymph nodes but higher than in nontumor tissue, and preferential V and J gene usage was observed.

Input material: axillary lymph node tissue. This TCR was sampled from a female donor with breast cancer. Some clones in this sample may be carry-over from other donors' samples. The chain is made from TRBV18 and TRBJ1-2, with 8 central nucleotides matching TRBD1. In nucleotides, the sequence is TGTGCCAGCTCACGTGGACAGGGATTAGCTAACTATGGCTACACCTTC. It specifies CASSRGQGLANYGYTF.